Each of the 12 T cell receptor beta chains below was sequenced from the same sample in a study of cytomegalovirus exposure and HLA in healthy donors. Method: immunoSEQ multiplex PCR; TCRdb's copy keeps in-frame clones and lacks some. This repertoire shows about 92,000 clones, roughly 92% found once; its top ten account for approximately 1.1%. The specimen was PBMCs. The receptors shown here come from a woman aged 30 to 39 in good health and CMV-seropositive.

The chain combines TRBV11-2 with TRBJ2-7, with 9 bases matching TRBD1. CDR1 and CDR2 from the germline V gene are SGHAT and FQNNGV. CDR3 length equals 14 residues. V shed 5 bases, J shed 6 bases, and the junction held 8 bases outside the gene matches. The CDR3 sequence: CASSTQGQGSEQYF. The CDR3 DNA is TGTGCCAGCAGCACGCAGGGACAGGGTTCCGAGCAGTACTTC.

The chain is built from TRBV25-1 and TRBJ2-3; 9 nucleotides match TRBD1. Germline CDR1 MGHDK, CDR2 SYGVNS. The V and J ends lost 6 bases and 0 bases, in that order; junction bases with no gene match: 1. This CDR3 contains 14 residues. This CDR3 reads CASRGTGSTDTQYF. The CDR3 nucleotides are TGTGCCAGCAGAGGGACAGGGAGCACAGATACGCAGTATTTT.

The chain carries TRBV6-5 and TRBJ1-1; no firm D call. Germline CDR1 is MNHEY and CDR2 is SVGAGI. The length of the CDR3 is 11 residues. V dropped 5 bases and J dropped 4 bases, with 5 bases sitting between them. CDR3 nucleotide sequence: TGTGCCAGCAGTCAGTTCACTGAAGCTTTCTTT. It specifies CASSQFTEAFF.

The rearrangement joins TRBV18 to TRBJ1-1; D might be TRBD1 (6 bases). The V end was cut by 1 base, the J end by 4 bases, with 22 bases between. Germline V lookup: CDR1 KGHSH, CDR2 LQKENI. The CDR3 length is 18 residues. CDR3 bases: TGTGCCAGCTCACCACTTCAGGGGAGGGGGTGGCAGGGCACTGAAGCTTTCTTT. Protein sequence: CASSPLQGRGWQGTEAFF.

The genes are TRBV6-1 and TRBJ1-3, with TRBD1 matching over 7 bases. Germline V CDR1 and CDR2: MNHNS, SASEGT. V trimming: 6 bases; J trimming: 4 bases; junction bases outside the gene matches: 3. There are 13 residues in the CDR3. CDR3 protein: CASSRTGGNTIYF. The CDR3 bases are TGTGCCAGCAGCCGGACAGGAGGAAACACCATATATTTT.

The CDR3 loop reads CASSVQGTGELFF. The DNA of the CDR3 is TGTGCCAGCAGCGTACAGGGCACCGGGGAGCTGTTTTTT. The chain employs TRBV9 and TRBJ2-2; maybe TRBD1 (5 bases). The CDR3 extends over 13 amino acids. The germline gives CDR1 SGDLS, CDR2 YYNGEE. V dropped 1 base and J dropped 4 bases, with 5 bases sitting between them. The variable domain in full, with the rest retrieved from reference TRBV9 and TRBJ2-2, is DSGVTQTPKHLITATGQRVTLRCSPRSGDLSVYWYQQSLDQGLQFLIQYYNGEERAKGNILERFSAQQFPDLHSELNLSSLELGDSALYFCASSVQGTGELFFGEGSRLTVL.

CDR3 amino acids: CASSLHYEQYF. CDR3 coding DNA: TGTGCCAGCAGCTTACACTACGAGCAGTACTTC. V usage is TRBV11-2 and J usage is TRBJ2-7; the D is unclear. This CDR3 is built from 11 residues. V was cut by 2 bases and J by 3 bases, with 2 bases left in between. Germline V gene data show CDR1 as SGHAT and CDR2 as FQNNGV.

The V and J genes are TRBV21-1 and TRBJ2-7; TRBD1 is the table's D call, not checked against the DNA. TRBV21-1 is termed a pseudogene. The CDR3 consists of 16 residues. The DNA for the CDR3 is TGTGCCAGCAGCAAAGCCTCAGGACAGGGCGACTACGAGCAGTACTTC. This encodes CASSKASGQGDYEQYF.

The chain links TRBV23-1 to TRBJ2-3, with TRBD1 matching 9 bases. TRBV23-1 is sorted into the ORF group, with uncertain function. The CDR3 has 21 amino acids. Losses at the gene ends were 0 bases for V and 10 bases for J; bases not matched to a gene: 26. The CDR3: CASSQSLPPGQGFRYRGAQYF. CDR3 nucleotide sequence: TGCGCCAGCAGTCAATCCTTACCTCCGGGACAGGGATTCCGATACCGCGGCGCGCAGTATTTT.

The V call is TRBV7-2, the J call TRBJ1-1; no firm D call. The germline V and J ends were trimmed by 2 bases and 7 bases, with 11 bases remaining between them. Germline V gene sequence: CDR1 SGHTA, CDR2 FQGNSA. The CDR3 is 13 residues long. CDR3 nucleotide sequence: TGTGCCAGCAGCTTACTCCTAAGCGGTGAAGCTTTCTTT. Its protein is CASSLLLSGEAFF. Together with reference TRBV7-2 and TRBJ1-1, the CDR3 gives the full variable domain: GAGVSQSPSNKVTEKGKDVELRCDPISGHTALYWYRQSLGQGLEFLIYFQGNSAPDKSGLPSDRFSAERTGGSVSTLTIQRTQQEDSAVYLCASSLLLSGEAFFGQGTRLTVV.

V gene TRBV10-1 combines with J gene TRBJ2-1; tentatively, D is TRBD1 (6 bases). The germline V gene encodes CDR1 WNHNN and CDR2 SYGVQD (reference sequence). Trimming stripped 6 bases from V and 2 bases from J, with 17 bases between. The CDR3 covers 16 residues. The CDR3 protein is CASRYDWTAPYNEQFF. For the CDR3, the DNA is TGCGCCAGCAGGTACGACTGGACAGCCCCCTACAATGAGCAGTTCTTC.

CDR3 sequence: CASSPMPSSYNEQFF. The DNA of the CDR3 is TGTGCCAGCAGTCCCATGCCGAGCTCCTACAATGAGCAGTTCTTC. The chain uses TRBV6-5 and TRBJ2-1; D not certain. Germline CDR1 and CDR2: MNHEY and SVGAGI. The CDR3 extends over 15 amino acids. Trimming pared 5 bases from V and 0 bases from J, leaving 11 bases between.